This is a list of T cell receptor beta chains from one sample in a study of T cells in Graves' hyperthyroidism and ophthalmopathy. TCRdb ran MiXCR on the multiplex PCR reads and lists one entry per CDR3 protein. The sample lists roughly 56,000 distinct CDR3 sequences, about 50% occurring once. The sample was blood. The receptors here all came from a woman under 40 with Graves' ophthalmopathy. CDR3s include the opening cysteine and the closing phenylalanine or tryptophan. D genes are given only for firm matches. A row's size may be missing; if present it is once, few, many or a size class.

.,TRBV5-8,many,TRBJ2-3,TGTGCCAGCAGCCAGGGTTTACCAGATACGCAGTATTTT,CASSQGLPDTQYF
TRBD2,TRBV19,many,TRBJ2-1,TGTGCCAGTAGTGTACCGGGACTAGCGGGTGAGCAGTTCTTC,CASSVPGLAGEQFF
.,TRBV18,many,TRBJ2-7,TGTGCCAGCTCACCATTGCCGCAGGGCCACGAGCAGTACTTC,CASSPLPQGHEQYF
TRBD2,TRBV11-2,many,TRBJ2-1,TGTGCCAGCAGCATCACTAGCGGGAGCTACAATGAGCAGTTCTTC,CASSITSGSYNEQFF
TRBD2,TRBV20-1,many,TRBJ2-1,TGCAGTGCTAGGGAGTGGCTAGCGGGAGGCAATGAGCAGTTCTTC,CSAREWLAGGNEQFF
TRBD2,TRBV7-9,medium-sized,TRBJ2-7,TGTGCCAGCAGCTTAGGGGCTAGCGGGAGAGCGGCCCACGAGCAGTACTTC,CASSLGASGRAAHEQYF
.,TRBV5-1,many,TRBJ2-2,TGCGCCAGCAGCATCGGGACACCGAACACCGGGGAGCTGTTTTTT,CASSIGTPNTGELFF
.,TRBV28,many,TRBJ1-6,TGTGCCAGCAGTCCGGTGATGGATAATTCACCCCTCCACTTT,CASSPVMDNSPLHF
TRBD2,TRBV20-1,.,TRBJ2-7,TGTAGTGCCGCTAGCGGGGGCTTCCACGAGCAGTACTTC,CSAASGGFHEQYF
.,TRBV4-1,many,TRBJ1-5,TGCGCCAGCAGTGGCCAGGAAAATCAGCCCCAGCATTTT,CASSGQENQPQHF
TRBD1,TRBV5-1,few,TRBJ1-2,TGCGCCAGCAGCTGGGGGACAGCTAACTATGGCTACACCTTC,CASSWGTANYGYTF
.,TRBV11-3,many,TRBJ2-7,TGTGCCAGCAGCTTGTTCGGGGGTTCCTACGAGCAGTACTTC,CASSLFGGSYEQYF
TRBD1,TRBV7-9,many,TRBJ1-3,TGTGCCAGCAGCTTAGAACAGGGGGTCGGCGGAAACACCATATATTTT,CASSLEQGVGGNTIYF
.,TRBV28,many,TRBJ2-2,TGTGCGGTACAGGGTTGGTCCGGGGAGCTGTTTTTT,CAVQGWSGELFF
.,TRBV20-1,.,TRBJ1-2,TGCAGTGCTAGAGACAGGGAAGACTACACCTTC,CSARDREDYTF
.,TRBV3-1,many,TRBJ1-1,TGTGCCAGCAGCCTAGAGTACTACACTGAAGCTTTCTTT,CASSLEYYTEAFF
.,TRBV11-2,.,TRBJ1-1,TGTGCCAGCAGCTTATTTTCAGGGCCACACACTGAAGCTTTCTTT,CASSLFSGPHTEAFF
.,TRBV20-1,.,TRBJ2-3,TGCAGTGCTCTCTTGGGGCATAGCACAGATACGCAGTATTTT,CSALLGHSTDTQYF
.,TRBV5-1,many,TRBJ2-3,TGCGCCAGCAGCTTGGGAACTCTGGGAGATACGCAGTATTTT,CASSLGTLGDTQYF
TRBD2,TRBV20-1,.,TRBJ2-7,TGCAGTGCTGAGCCGACTAGCGGGGGCTACGAGCAGTACTTC,CSAEPTSGGYEQYF
.,TRBV20-1,.,TRBJ1-2,TGCAGTGCGGGACTTCCGGGGCCCGTGGGCGACACCTTC,CSAGLPGPVGDTF
.,TRBV6-5,many,TRBJ2-5,TGTGCCAGCAGTTACGGGGAGATCGGGACCCAGTACTTC,CASSYGEIGTQYF